The rows below give T cell receptor beta chains drawn from one sample of a study of T cells after yellow fever vaccination. TCRdb re-derived calls from the 5' RACE reads in MiXCR, one entry per CDR3 protein. The sample includes 450,000 to 550,000 distinct CDR3 sequences, less than 20% of them seen just once. Source: PBMCs, taken 15 days after the yellow fever booster vaccination. These receptors came from a man aged 30 to 45 who received the YFV17D yellow fever vaccine. Both conserved end residues are part of each CDR3. Fields, in order: D gene, clone size, J gene, V gene, CDR3 DNA, CDR3 protein. D genes are given only for firm matches. A clone size is listed for some rows: how often the clone was seen (once, few, many), or a class if it is expanded.

d_gene: NA
abundance: NA
j_gene: TRBJ2-7
v_gene: TRBV24-1
CDR3nt: TGTGCCACCAGAAACTTACGGGAGAGCTACGAGCAGTACTTC
CDR3aa: CATRNLRESYEQYF

d_gene: NA
abundance: NA
j_gene: TRBJ2-1
v_gene: TRBV10-3
CDR3nt: TGTGCCATCAGTGAACGGTCTGGGGAAAATGGCAATGAGCAGTTCTTC
CDR3aa: CAISERSGENGNEQFF

d_gene: NA
abundance: NA
j_gene: TRBJ1-4
v_gene: TRBV30
CDR3nt: TGTGCCTGGAGCCCTACAGGTTATAATGAAAAACTGTTTTTT
CDR3aa: CAWSPTGYNEKLFF

d_gene: TRBD2
abundance: few
j_gene: TRBJ2-1
v_gene: TRBV9
CDR3nt: TGTGCCAGCAGCGTAGGGGCGGGAGGGCCATACAATGAGCAGTTCTTC
CDR3aa: CASSVGAGGPYNEQFF

d_gene: TRBD2
abundance: NA
j_gene: TRBJ2-1
v_gene: TRBV18
CDR3nt: TGTGCCAGCTCACCTATAGCGGGAGTGTCCTACAATGAGCAGTTCTTC
CDR3aa: CASSPIAGVSYNEQFF

d_gene: TRBD2
abundance: NA
j_gene: TRBJ2-7
v_gene: TRBV4-3
CDR3nt: TGCGCCAGCAGCTTCGGGACTAGCGGGGGAGCCTACGAGCAGTACTTC
CDR3aa: CASSFGTSGGAYEQYF

d_gene: TRBD1
abundance: few
j_gene: TRBJ1-2
v_gene: TRBV6-1
CDR3nt: TGTGCCAGCAGTCCCGCGGGACAGACCTATGGCTACACCTTC
CDR3aa: CASSPAGQTYGYTF

d_gene: TRBD2
abundance: NA
j_gene: TRBJ2-3
v_gene: TRBV12-3/TRBV12-4
CDR3nt: TGTGCCAGCAGTTTCCAGCGGGAGGGCCTTCCAGATACGCAGTATTTT
CDR3aa: CASSFQREGLPDTQYF

d_gene: NA
abundance: NA
j_gene: TRBJ1-1
v_gene: TRBV5-1
CDR3nt: TGCGCCAGCAGCTTGGAGCAGAAGAACACTGAAGCTTTCTTT
CDR3aa: CASSLEQKNTEAFF

d_gene: NA
abundance: NA
j_gene: TRBJ2-1
v_gene: TRBV12-3/TRBV12-4
CDR3nt: TGTGCCAGCAGCTTCGGGGCAGGGCGATACAATGAGCAGTTCTTC
CDR3aa: CASSFGAGRYNEQFF

d_gene: NA
abundance: NA
j_gene: TRBJ2-7
v_gene: TRBV12-3/TRBV12-4
CDR3nt: TGTGCCAGCAGTTTTAATTCTGGACTACCGACCTACGAGCAGTACTTC
CDR3aa: CASSFNSGLPTYEQYF

d_gene: NA
abundance: few
j_gene: TRBJ2-6
v_gene: TRBV12-3/TRBV12-4
CDR3nt: TGTGCCAGCAGTTCAGGGGAAGGGGGATCTGGGGCCAACGTCCTGACTTTC
CDR3aa: CASSSGEGGSGANVLTF

d_gene: TRBD2
abundance: NA
j_gene: TRBJ2-1
v_gene: TRBV20-1
CDR3nt: TGCAGTGCTAGAGTTCGGGGGGGGCAGTTCTTC
CDR3aa: CSARVRGGQFF

d_gene: NA
abundance: NA
j_gene: TRBJ2-1
v_gene: TRBV5-1
CDR3nt: TGCGCCAGCAGGGTGTTCGAGAGTGAGCAGTTCTTC
CDR3aa: CASRVFESEQFF

d_gene: NA
abundance: few
j_gene: TRBJ2-7
v_gene: TRBV6-2/TRBV6-3
CDR3nt: TGTGCCAGCACTAACACGAACGAGCAGTACTTC
CDR3aa: CASTNTNEQYF

d_gene: TRBD1
abundance: NA
j_gene: TRBJ1-1
v_gene: TRBV29-1
CDR3nt: TGCAGCGTTGTATCCAGGGGGCGGACTGAAGCTTTCTTT
CDR3aa: CSVVSRGRTEAFF

d_gene: TRBD1
abundance: NA
j_gene: TRBJ2-2
v_gene: TRBV28
CDR3nt: TGTGCCAGTCGAGACAGGGCGAACACCGGGGAGCTGTTTTTT
CDR3aa: CASRDRANTGELFF

d_gene: NA
abundance: NA
j_gene: TRBJ2-1
v_gene: TRBV7-2
CDR3nt: TGTGCCAGCAGCTTACGCGGGAACTCCTACAATGAGCAGTTCTTC
CDR3aa: CASSLRGNSYNEQFF

d_gene: NA
abundance: NA
j_gene: TRBJ1-2
v_gene: TRBV7-9
CDR3nt: TGTGCCAGCAGCTTAGGTTATGAGCTCGGGCTCGGCTACACCTTC
CDR3aa: CASSLGYELGLGYTF

d_gene: NA
abundance: few
j_gene: TRBJ2-7
v_gene: TRBV18
CDR3nt: TGTGCCAGCTCACCCGACAGAAAACAGTACTTC
CDR3aa: CASSPDRKQYF

d_gene: NA
abundance: NA
j_gene: TRBJ2-1
v_gene: TRBV18
CDR3nt: TGTGCCAGCTCACCAAAGTGGGGGTCTGAGCAGTTCTTC
CDR3aa: CASSPKWGSEQFF

d_gene: NA
abundance: NA
j_gene: TRBJ2-7
v_gene: TRBV5-5
CDR3nt: TGTGCCAGCAGCTTGGACCACCGGCAGAGCGAGCAGTACTTC
CDR3aa: CASSLDHRQSEQYF

d_gene: NA
abundance: NA
j_gene: TRBJ2-2
v_gene: TRBV20-1
CDR3nt: TGCAGTGCTAGAGATGCTACTACTTCGAACACCGGGGAGCTGTTTTTT
CDR3aa: CSARDATTSNTGELFF

d_gene: NA
abundance: NA
j_gene: TRBJ2-6
v_gene: TRBV11-2
CDR3nt: TGTGCCAGCAGCCCCTTTCTTCGTGGACAGTACTCTGGGGCCAACGTCCTGACTTTC
CDR3aa: CASSPFLRGQYSGANVLTF

d_gene: NA
abundance: NA
j_gene: TRBJ1-5
v_gene: TRBV28
CDR3nt: TGTGCCAGCAGGACAGGAAGCAATCAGCCCCAGCATTTT
CDR3aa: CASRTGSNQPQHF

d_gene: NA
abundance: NA
j_gene: TRBJ2-3
v_gene: TRBV29-1
CDR3nt: TGCAGCGCCCGGGGGCTCAGCACAGATACGCAGTATTTT
CDR3aa: CSARGLSTDTQYF

d_gene: NA
abundance: NA
j_gene: TRBJ2-3
v_gene: TRBV18
CDR3nt: TGTGCCAGCTCACCACCGATGGTCCAGCGAGATACGCAGTATTTT
CDR3aa: CASSPPMVQRDTQYF

d_gene: NA
abundance: NA
j_gene: TRBJ2-1
v_gene: TRBV27
CDR3nt: TGTGCCAGCAGTCCCGATCCGCACAATGAGCAGTTCTTC
CDR3aa: CASSPDPHNEQFF

d_gene: NA
abundance: NA
j_gene: TRBJ2-7
v_gene: TRBV5-4
CDR3nt: TGTGCCAGCAGCCCTTCGCCGGGGCAGAACTACGAGCAGTACTTC
CDR3aa: CASSPSPGQNYEQYF

d_gene: TRBD1
abundance: NA
j_gene: TRBJ2-7
v_gene: TRBV18
CDR3nt: TGTGCCAGCTCACCGCGGACAGGGGCTTCGTACGAGCAGTACTTC
CDR3aa: CASSPRTGASYEQYF

d_gene: NA
abundance: few
j_gene: TRBJ2-7
v_gene: TRBV28
CDR3nt: TGTGCCAGCAGTAACGGCGGGCAGCAAAACTACGAGCAGTACTTC
CDR3aa: CASSNGGQQNYEQYF

d_gene: NA
abundance: NA
j_gene: TRBJ2-1
v_gene: TRBV7-2
CDR3nt: TGTGCCAGCAGCTTACAAGCAGGGGTTGGCAATGAGCAGTTCTTC
CDR3aa: CASSLQAGVGNEQFF

d_gene: NA
abundance: NA
j_gene: TRBJ2-2
v_gene: TRBV5-1
CDR3nt: TGCGCCAGCAGCTTGCCACGGGTCTCCACCCAGACCGGGGAGCTGTTTTTT
CDR3aa: CASSLPRVSTQTGELFF

d_gene: TRBD2
abundance: many
j_gene: TRBJ2-7
v_gene: TRBV6-2/TRBV6-3
CDR3nt: TGTGCCAGCAGTCTAGCGGCAACCTACGAGCAGTACTTC
CDR3aa: CASSLAATYEQYF

d_gene: NA
abundance: NA
j_gene: TRBJ2-2
v_gene: TRBV7-3
CDR3nt: TGTGCCAGCAGCTCCACCCAAGTGACGGACTTTTTTAACACCGGGGAGCTGTTTTTT
CDR3aa: CASSSTQVTDFFNTGELFF

d_gene: TRBD2
abundance: NA
j_gene: TRBJ2-1
v_gene: TRBV5-1
CDR3nt: TGCGCCAGCAGCGGACTAGCGGGAGGCGCCTACAATGAGCAGTTCTTC
CDR3aa: CASSGLAGGAYNEQFF

d_gene: TRBD2
abundance: few
j_gene: TRBJ2-7
v_gene: TRBV20-1
CDR3nt: TGCAGTGCCGGGACTAGCGGGAGCTACGAGCAGTACTTC
CDR3aa: CSAGTSGSYEQYF

d_gene: TRBD2
abundance: NA
j_gene: TRBJ2-1
v_gene: TRBV5-1
CDR3nt: TGCGCCAGCAGGTTGGAAGCGGGAGGAATAAATGAGCAGTTCTTC
CDR3aa: CASRLEAGGINEQFF

d_gene: NA
abundance: few
j_gene: TRBJ2-2
v_gene: TRBV6-2/TRBV6-3
CDR3nt: TGTGCCAGCAGGCTGGACGGGACCGGGGAGCTGTTTTTT
CDR3aa: CASRLDGTGELFF

d_gene: NA
abundance: NA
j_gene: TRBJ2-7
v_gene: TRBV19
CDR3nt: TGTGCCAGTAGTGCCGTCGGAGCGGCGACGGGGGAGCAGTACTTC
CDR3aa: CASSAVGAATGEQYF

d_gene: NA
abundance: NA
j_gene: TRBJ2-7
v_gene: TRBV29-1
CDR3nt: TGCAGCATCCGGAGAAGCTCCTACGAGCAGTACTTC
CDR3aa: CSIRRSSYEQYF

d_gene: TRBD2
abundance: many
j_gene: TRBJ2-3
v_gene: TRBV4-3
CDR3nt: TGCGCCAGCAGCCCCTCCCGGACCGGGACTACCCTCTCGTTT
CDR3aa: CASSPSRTGTTLSF

d_gene: TRBD1
abundance: NA
j_gene: TRBJ2-5
v_gene: TRBV18
CDR3nt: TGTGCCAGCTCACCAGTCGTGACAGGGGGATGGCACGAGACCCAGTACTTC
CDR3aa: CASSPVVTGGWHETQYF

d_gene: NA
abundance: NA
j_gene: TRBJ2-7
v_gene: TRBV7-9
CDR3nt: TGTGCCAGCAGCCACGAGGCAGGGTACGAGCAGTACTTC
CDR3aa: CASSHEAGYEQYF

d_gene: TRBD2
abundance: few
j_gene: TRBJ2-7
v_gene: TRBV6-5
CDR3nt: TGTGCCAGCAGTTACGCGACTAGCGGAGCCTACGAGCAGTACTTC
CDR3aa: CASSYATSGAYEQYF

d_gene: TRBD1
abundance: NA
j_gene: TRBJ2-7
v_gene: TRBV10-3
CDR3nt: TGTGCCATCAGTGCCAACCGGGACAGGATTTCCTACGAGCAGTACTTC
CDR3aa: CAISANRDRISYEQYF

d_gene: NA
abundance: few
j_gene: TRBJ2-1
v_gene: TRBV27
CDR3nt: TGTGCCAGCAGTTCGAGACAGGGAGGTTCTCGGGAGCAGTTCTTC
CDR3aa: CASSSRQGGSREQFF

d_gene: TRBD2
abundance: many
j_gene: TRBJ2-3
v_gene: TRBV6-2/TRBV6-3
CDR3nt: TGTGCCAGCAACGGAAGGCCTAAACTAGCGGGAGTGAGGACAGATACGCAGTATTTT
CDR3aa: CASNGRPKLAGVRTDTQYF